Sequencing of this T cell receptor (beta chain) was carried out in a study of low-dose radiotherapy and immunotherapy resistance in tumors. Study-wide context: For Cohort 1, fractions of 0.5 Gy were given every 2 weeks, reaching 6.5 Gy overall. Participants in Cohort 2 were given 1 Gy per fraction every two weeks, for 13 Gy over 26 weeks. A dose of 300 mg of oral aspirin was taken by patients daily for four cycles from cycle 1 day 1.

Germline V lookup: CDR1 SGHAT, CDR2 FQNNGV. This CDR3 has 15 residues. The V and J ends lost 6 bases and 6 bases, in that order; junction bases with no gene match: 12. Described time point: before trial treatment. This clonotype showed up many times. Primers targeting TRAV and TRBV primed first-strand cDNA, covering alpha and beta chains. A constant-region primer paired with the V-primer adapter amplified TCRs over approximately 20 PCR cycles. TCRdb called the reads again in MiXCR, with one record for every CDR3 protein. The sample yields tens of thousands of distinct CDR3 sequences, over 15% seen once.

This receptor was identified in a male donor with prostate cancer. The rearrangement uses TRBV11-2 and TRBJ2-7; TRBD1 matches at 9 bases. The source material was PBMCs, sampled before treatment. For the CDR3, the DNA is TGTGCCAGCAGTCGTTCGGGGACAGGGTCGGGCGAGCAGTACTTC. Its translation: CASSRSGTGSGEQYF. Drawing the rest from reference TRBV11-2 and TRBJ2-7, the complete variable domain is EAGVAQSPRYKIIEKRQSVAFWCNPISGHATLYWYQQILGQGPKLLIQFQNNGVVDDSQLPKDRFSAERLKGVDSTLKIQPAKLEDSAVYLCASSRSGTGSGEQYFGPGTRLTVT.